The 20 T cell receptor beta chains below come from one sample, sequenced in a study of blood T cell repertoires in COVID-19. Assay: immunoSEQ multiplex PCR; the TCRdb copy retains only in-frame clones and omits some. The sample yields 110,000 to 150,000 clones, 85% to 90% seen once. The sequenced sample consisted of peripheral blood. Every receptor here comes from a woman in her fifties or sixties with acute or convalescent COVID-19.

The CDR3 spells CASSYSGGMAAYEQYF. The CDR3 bases are TGTGCCAGCAGTTACTCTGGCGGGATGGCGGCCTACGAGCAGTACTTC. This rearrangement joins TRBV6-5 to TRBJ2-7, with TRBD2 as a possible D gene (6 bases). Trimming removed 0 bases at V and 2 bases at J, with 14 bases between. Germline CDR1 and CDR2: MNHEY and SVGAGI. This CDR3 region has 16 residues.

This clone was found once. This chain joins TRBV24-1 and TRBJ2-1; TRBD2 agrees at 7 bases. Germline trimming cut 4 bases from V and 1 base from J; bases unmatched to any gene: 0. CDR3 length equals 14 residues. The germline V gene encodes CDR1 KGHDR and CDR2 SFDVKD. The CDR3 loop is CATSEGGSYNEQFF. CDR3 DNA: TGTGCCACCAGTGAGGGGGGGTCCTACAATGAGCAGTTCTTC.

The rearrangement joins TRBV29-1 to TRBJ1-1; D possibly corresponds to TRBD1 (6 bases). Germline V gene data show CDR1 as SQVTM and CDR2 as ANQGSEA. The CDR3 totals 13 residues. The V and J ends lost 4 bases and 5 bases respectively, with 14 bases between them. The CDR3 DNA reads TGCAGCGTTGTTGGACAGCGACGAACTGAAGCTTTCTTT. Protein sequence: CSVVGQRRTEAFF.

V is TRBV28 and J is TRBJ1-1; 9 bases are shared with TRBD1. V trimming: 4 bases; J trimming: 1 base; junction bases outside the gene matches: 4. There are 15 residues in the CDR3. Germline CDR1 and CDR2: MDHEN and SYDVKM. In DNA, the CDR3 is TGTGCCAGCAGTTGGGGGACAGGGAGGAACACTGAAGCTTTCTTT. As protein: CASSWGTGRNTEAFF.

This chain connects TRBV19 to TRBJ2-5; TRBD2 matches at 12 bases. The CDR3 is 15 residues long. Trimming removed 1 base from V and 4 bases from J; junction bases left unmatched: 1. Germline V lookup: CDR1 LNHDA, CDR2 SQIVND (reference sequence). CDR3 DNA: TGTGCCAGTAGTATAGTGACTAGCGGGGGAGAGACCCAGTACTTC. Translated, it gives CASSIVTSGGETQYF.

The V call is TRBV4-3, the J call TRBJ1-1; tentatively, D is TRBD1 (6 bases). CDR3 length: 13 residues. Germline CDR1 reads LGHNA; CDR2 reads YSLEER. Trimming took 4 bases from V and 5 from J, leaving 11 bases between them. The CDR3 nucleotides read TGCGCCAGCAGCCTGGGGGCTGAGACTGAAGCTTTCTTT. Translation gives CASSLGAETEAFF.

The rearrangement links TRBV10-3 to TRBJ1-1; D is uncertain. V gave up 6 bases and J gave up 5 bases, with 16 bases separating them. Germline V CDR1 and CDR2: ENHRY, SYGVKD. The CDR3 runs to 14 residues. The CDR3 here is CAIRPREGGTEAFF. CDR3 nucleotide sequence: TGTGCCATCAGACCCCGGGAGGGAGGGACTGAAGCTTTCTTT.

The chain joins TRBV6-6 to TRBJ1-5; D perhaps matches TRBD1 (6 bases). V was pared by 5 bases and J by 1 base, with 21 bases between. This CDR3 comprises 18 residues. Looked up from germline, CDR1 is MNHNY and CDR2 is SVGAGI (reference sequence). In DNA form, the CDR3 reads TGTGCCAGCAGTCGTCCCCTAGGGGGGGCGACGAGCAATCAGCCCCAGCATTTT. This encodes CASSRPLGGATSNQPQHF.

The chain links TRBV27 to TRBJ2-3, with 11 bases matching TRBD2. The CDR3 contains 17 residues. From germline, CDR1 is MNHEY and CDR2 SMNVEV (reference sequence). V lost 6 bases and J lost 2; bases outside the gene matches: 10. The CDR3 here is CASRNLRLAGPTDTQYF. The CDR3 nucleotides are TGTGCCAGCAGGAATCTTAGACTAGCGGGGCCCACAGATACGCAGTATTTT.

The CDR3 DNA is TGTGCCAGCTCACCAGTGGGACAGGGGGCCCGGGAGCTGTTTTTT. Amino acids: CASSPVGQGARELFF. The V and J genes are TRBV18 and TRBJ2-2, with 12 bases that match TRBD1. From germline, CDR1 is KGHSH and CDR2 LQKENI. V shed 2 bases and J 9 bases; nucleotides not matched to a gene: 4. The CDR3 contains 15 residues.

The chain uses TRBV10-1 and TRBJ2-1; TRBD1 matches at 7 bases. V was clipped by 4 bases and J by 8 bases; unmatched bases: 14. Per germline, CDR1 WNHNN and CDR2 SYGVQD (reference sequence). The CDR3 loop spans 16 amino acids. CDR3 amino acids: CASSGPLDRSEDEQFF. CDR3 DNA: TGCGCCAGCAGTGGACCTTTGGACAGGAGTGAGGATGAGCAGTTCTTC.

This chain connects TRBV3-1 (or the pseudogene TRBV3-2) to TRBJ2-7; D perhaps matches TRBD1 (6 bases). Trimming shortened V by 8 bases and J by 4 bases, and 12 bases separated the two germline ends. Germline assignment: CDR1 LGHDT and CDR2 YNNKEL (reference sequence). The CDR3 extends over 12 amino acids. CDR3 loop: CASQGRVYEQYF. DNA of the CDR3: TGTGCCAGCCAGGGGAGAGTTTACGAGCAGTACTTC.

The rearrangement uses TRBV24-1 and TRBJ1-2; D ambiguous. This CDR3 is built from 14 residues. V shed 2 bases and J shed 8 bases, with 14 bases lying between them. Germline V gene lookup returns CDR1 KGHDR and CDR2 SFDVKD. DNA of the CDR3: TGTGCCACCAGTGATTCCGTTGTTGGGCTGGGCTACACCTTC. This sequence encodes CATSDSVVGLGYTF.

V and J are TRBV23-1 and TRBJ2-7; D unresolved. TRBV23-1 is treated as an ORF (open reading frame) with a function not yet certain. This CDR3 region has 14 residues. Trimming removed 2 bases at V and 0 bases at J, with 8 bases between. CDR3 DNA sequence: TGCGCCAGCAGTCAAAAGAGAAGCTCCTACGAGCAGTACTTC. The encoded protein is CASSQKRSSYEQYF.

The genes are TRBV28 and TRBJ2-1, with a weak D call TRBD1 (5 bases). Germline assignment: CDR1 MDHEN and CDR2 SYDVKM. The V end lost 6 bases, the J end lost 2 bases, and 14 bases lay between the germline ends. The CDR3 runs 15 residues. CDR3 DNA: TGTGCCAGCAGGTCCAGGGTATCCGCCTACAATGAGCAGTTCTTC. Its translation: CASRSRVSAYNEQFF.

V is TRBV28 and J is TRBJ2-5; D is perhaps TRBD1 (6 bases). There are 14 residues in the CDR3. Between the trimmed V and J ends, which lost 7 bases and 3 bases, there was a span of 15 bases. Germline V gene sequence: CDR1 MDHEN, CDR2 SYDVKM. The CDR3 region has the DNA TGTGCCAGCAATAAAGGCCGGACAGAAGAGACCCAGTACTTC. Translating it yields CASNKGRTEETQYF.

The rearrangement links TRBV11-3 to TRBJ1-3; TRBD1 might be the D (6 bases). Germline V gene data show CDR1 as SGHNT and CDR2 as YENEEA. The CDR3 is made up of 17 amino acids. The ends were cut back, 0 bases at V and 0 bases at J, with 12 bases in the middle. The CDR3 DNA sequence: TGTGCCAGCAGCTTAGATGGGACATCGTACTCTGGAAACACCATATATTTT. This encodes CASSLDGTSYSGNTIYF.

The chain recombines TRBV30 with TRBJ2-2; D gene ambiguous. The CDR3 has 13 residues. Germline loops: CDR1 GTSNPN, CDR2 SVGIG (reference sequence). Trimming shortened V by 1 base and J by 1 base, and 4 bases separated the two germline ends. In DNA, the CDR3 is TGTGCCTGGAGTGCTAGGAACACCGGGGAGCTGTTTTTT. Encoded protein: CAWSARNTGELFF. The variable domain in full, completed from reference TRBV30 and TRBJ2-2, reads SQTIHQWPATLVQPVGSPLSLECTVEGTSNPNLYWYRQAAGRGLQLLFYSVGIGQISSEVPQNLSASRPQDRQFILSSKKLLLSDSGFYLCAWSARNTGELFFGEGSRLTVL.

The genes are TRBV30 and TRBJ1-1; D is undetermined. The V end lost 3 bases, the J end lost 10 bases, and 12 bases lay between the germline ends. This CDR3 region has 11 residues. The V gene's germline CDR1 is GTSNPN and CDR2 SVGIG (reference sequence). The CDR3 DNA reads TGTGCCTGGAGCGCCTATGAGGCAGCTTTCTTT. The encoded protein is CAWSAYEAAFF.

The genes are TRBV6-5 and TRBJ2-5; TRBD1 aligns across 8 bases. The CDR3 totals 13 residues. V shed 8 bases, J shed 2 bases, and the junction held 4 bases outside the gene matches. Germline CDR1 is MNHEY and CDR2 is SVGAGI. CDR3 nucleotide sequence: TGTGCCAGCTGCCGGGACAGGCAAGAGACCCAGTACTTC. Its translation is CASCRDRQETQYF.